This entry concerns a single T cell receptor beta chain. Clones were read by immunoSEQ multiplex PCR, and TCRdb kept only the in-frame ones, dropping some. Among 210,000 or so clones listed, around 92% were seen once. These data originate in a study of blood T cell repertoires in COVID-19. CDR1 is SEHNR and CDR2 is FQNEAQ in the germline V gene (reference sequence). CDR3 size: 14 residues. V gave up 2 bases and J gave up 4 bases, with 12 bases separating them. The chain uses TRBV7-9 and TRBJ2-7; tentative D call: TRBD2 (6 bases). The sequence was obtained from a man younger than 45 with acute or convalescent COVID-19. Sequencing was carried out using peripheral blood. The CDR3 protein is CASSLRDSLYEQYF. DNA for the CDR3: TGTGCCAGCAGCTTAAGGGACTCTCTTTACGAGCAGTACTTC. Filled out from reference TRBV7-9 and TRBJ2-7, the complete variable domain reads DTGVSQNPRHKITKRGQNVTFRCDPISEHNRLYWYRQTLGQGPEFLTYFQNEAQLEKSRLLSDRFSAERPKGSFSTLEIQRTEQGDSAMYLCASSLRDSLYEQYFGPGTRLTVT.